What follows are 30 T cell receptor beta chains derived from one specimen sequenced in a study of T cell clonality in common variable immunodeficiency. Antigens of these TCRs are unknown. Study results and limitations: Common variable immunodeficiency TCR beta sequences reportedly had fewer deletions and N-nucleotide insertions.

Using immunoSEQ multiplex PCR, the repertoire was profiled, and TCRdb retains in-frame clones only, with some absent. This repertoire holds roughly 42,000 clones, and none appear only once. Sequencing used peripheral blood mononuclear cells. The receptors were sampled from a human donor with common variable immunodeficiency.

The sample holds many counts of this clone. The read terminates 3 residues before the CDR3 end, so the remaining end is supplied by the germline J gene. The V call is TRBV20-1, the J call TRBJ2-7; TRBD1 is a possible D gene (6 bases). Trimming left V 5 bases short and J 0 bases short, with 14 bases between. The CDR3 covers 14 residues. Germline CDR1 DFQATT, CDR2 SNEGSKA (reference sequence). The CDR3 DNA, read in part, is TGCAGTGCTCCCTCCACAGGGAACTCCTACGAG. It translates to CSAPSTGNSYE. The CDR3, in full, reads CSAPSTGNSYEQYF.

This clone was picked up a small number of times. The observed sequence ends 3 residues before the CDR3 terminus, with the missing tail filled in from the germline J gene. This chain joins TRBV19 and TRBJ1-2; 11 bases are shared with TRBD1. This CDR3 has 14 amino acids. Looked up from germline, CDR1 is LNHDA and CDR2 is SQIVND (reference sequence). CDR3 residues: CASSPGQGGGGYTF. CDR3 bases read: TGTGCCAGTAGCCCGGGACAGGGGGGAGGCGGC.

The sequenced part of the CDR3 DNA is TGTGCCAGTAGTTTCCCACCCGGAAGGGGAGGCAATCAGCCC. It translates to CASSFPPGRGGNQP. The whole CDR3 protein reads CASSFPPGRGGNQPQHF. The V and J genes are TRBV19 and TRBJ1-5; D possibly corresponds to TRBD1 (5 bases). The read ends 3 residues before the CDR3 terminus; that terminus is restored from the germline J gene. From germline, CDR1 is LNHDA and CDR2 SQIVND (reference sequence). The CDR3 consists of 17 residues. Trimming cost V 5 bases and J 2 bases, with 19 bases left between them.

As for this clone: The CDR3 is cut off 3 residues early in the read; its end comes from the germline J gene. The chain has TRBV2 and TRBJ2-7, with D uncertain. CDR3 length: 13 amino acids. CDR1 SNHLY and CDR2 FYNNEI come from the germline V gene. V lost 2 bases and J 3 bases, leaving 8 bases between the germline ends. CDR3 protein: CASSENVSYEQYF. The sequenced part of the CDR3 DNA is TGTGCCAGCAGTGAAAACGTCAGCTACGAG.

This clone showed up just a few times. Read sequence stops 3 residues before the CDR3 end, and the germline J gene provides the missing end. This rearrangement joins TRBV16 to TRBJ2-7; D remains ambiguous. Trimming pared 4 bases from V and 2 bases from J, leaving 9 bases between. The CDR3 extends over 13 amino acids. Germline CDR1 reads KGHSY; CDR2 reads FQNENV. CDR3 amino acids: CASSLGLAYEQYF. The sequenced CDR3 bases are TGTGCCAGCAGCCTGGGCCTTGCCTACGAG.

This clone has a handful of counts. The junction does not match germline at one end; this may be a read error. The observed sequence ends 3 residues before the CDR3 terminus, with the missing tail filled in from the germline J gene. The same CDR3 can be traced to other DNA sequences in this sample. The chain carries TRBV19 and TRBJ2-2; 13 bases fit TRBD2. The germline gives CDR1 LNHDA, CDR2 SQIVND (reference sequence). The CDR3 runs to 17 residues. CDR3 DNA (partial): TGTGCCAGTAGTACGAAGGGACTAGCGGGGAACACTGGGGAG. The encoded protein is CASSTKGLAGNTGE. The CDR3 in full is CASSTKGLAGNTGELFF.

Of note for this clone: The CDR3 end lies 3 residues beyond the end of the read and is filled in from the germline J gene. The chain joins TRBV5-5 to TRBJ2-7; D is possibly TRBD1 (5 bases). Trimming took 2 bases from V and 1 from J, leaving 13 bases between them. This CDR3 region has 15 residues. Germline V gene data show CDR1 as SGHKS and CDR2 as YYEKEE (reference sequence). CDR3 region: CASSFTTAPSYEQYF. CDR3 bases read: TGTGCCAGCAGCTTCACGACAGCTCCTTCCTACGAG.

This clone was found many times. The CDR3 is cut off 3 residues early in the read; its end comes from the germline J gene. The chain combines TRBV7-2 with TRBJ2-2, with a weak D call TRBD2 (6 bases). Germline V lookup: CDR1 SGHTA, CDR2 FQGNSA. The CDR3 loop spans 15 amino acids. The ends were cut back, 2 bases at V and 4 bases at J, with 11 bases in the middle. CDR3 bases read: TGTGCCAGCAGCTTAATCGGGGGACTCACCGGGGAG. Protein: CASSLIGGLTGE. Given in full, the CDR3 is CASSLIGGLTGELFF.

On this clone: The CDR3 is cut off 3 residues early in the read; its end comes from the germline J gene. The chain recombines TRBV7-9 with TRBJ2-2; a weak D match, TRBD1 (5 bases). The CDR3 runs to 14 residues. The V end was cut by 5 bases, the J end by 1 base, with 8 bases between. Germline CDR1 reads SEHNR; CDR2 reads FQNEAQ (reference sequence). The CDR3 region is CASSQTVNTGELFF. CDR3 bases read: TGTGCCAGCAGCCAGACAGTGAACACCGGGGAG. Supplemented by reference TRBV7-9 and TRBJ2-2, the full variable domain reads DTGVSQNPRHKITKRGQNVTFRCDPISEHNRLYWYRQTLGQGPEFLTYFQNEAQLEKSRLLSDRFSAERPKGSFSTLEIQRTEQGDSAMYLCASSQTVNTGELFFGEGSRLTVL.

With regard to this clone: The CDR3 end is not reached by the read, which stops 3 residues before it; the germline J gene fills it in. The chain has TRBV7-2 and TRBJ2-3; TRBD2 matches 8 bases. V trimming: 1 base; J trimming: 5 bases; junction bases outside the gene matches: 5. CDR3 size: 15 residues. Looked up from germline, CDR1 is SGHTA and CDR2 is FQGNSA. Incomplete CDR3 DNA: TGTGCCAGCAGCTTAGTCGGGGGGGCGAGAGATACG. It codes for CASSLVGGARDT. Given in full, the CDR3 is CASSLVGGARDTQYF. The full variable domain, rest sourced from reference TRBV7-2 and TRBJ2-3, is GAGVSQSPSNKVTEKGKDVELRCDPISGHTALYWYRQSLGQGLEFLIYFQGNSAPDKSGLPSDRFSAERTGGSVSTLTIQRTQQEDSAVYLCASSLVGGARDTQYFGPGTRLTVL.

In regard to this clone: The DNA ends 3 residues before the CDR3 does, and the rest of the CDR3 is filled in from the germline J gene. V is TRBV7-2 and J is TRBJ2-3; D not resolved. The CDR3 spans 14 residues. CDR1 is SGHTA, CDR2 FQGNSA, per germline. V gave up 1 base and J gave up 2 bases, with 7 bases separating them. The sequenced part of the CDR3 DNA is TGTGCCAGCAGCTTAGGACTCCCCACAGATACG. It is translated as CASSLGLPTDT. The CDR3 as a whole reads CASSLGLPTDTQYF.

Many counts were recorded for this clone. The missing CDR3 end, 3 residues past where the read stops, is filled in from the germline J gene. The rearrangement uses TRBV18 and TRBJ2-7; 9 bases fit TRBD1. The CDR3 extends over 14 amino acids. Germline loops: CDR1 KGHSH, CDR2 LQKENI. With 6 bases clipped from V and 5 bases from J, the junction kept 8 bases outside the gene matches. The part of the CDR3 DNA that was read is TGTGCCAGCTCGCCGGGGACAGGGCTCGACGAG. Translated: CASSPGTGLDE. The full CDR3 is CASSPGTGLDEQYF.

The sequenced CDR3 bases are TGTGCCAGCAAAAATAGGGGACTCAAGGGGACCGGGGAG. Amino acids: CASKNRGLKGTGE. The CDR3 as a whole reads CASKNRGLKGTGELFF. This chain joins TRBV6-2 or TRBV6-3 and TRBJ2-2, with a possible D match to TRBD2 (6 bases). The observed sequence ends 3 residues before the CDR3 terminus, with the missing tail filled in from the germline J gene. CDR1 is MNHEY and CDR2 is SVGEGT in the germline V gene. The V and J ends lost 7 bases and 5 bases respectively, with 20 bases between them. CDR3 length: 16 residues.

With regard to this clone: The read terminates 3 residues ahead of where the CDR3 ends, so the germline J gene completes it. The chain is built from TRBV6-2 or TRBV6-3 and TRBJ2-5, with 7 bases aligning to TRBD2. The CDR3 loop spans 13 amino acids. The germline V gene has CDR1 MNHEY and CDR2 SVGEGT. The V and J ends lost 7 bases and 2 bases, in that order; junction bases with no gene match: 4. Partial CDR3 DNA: TGTGCCAGCACCCGCGGGGGACAAGAGACC. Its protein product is CASTRGGQET. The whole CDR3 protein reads CASTRGGQETQYF.

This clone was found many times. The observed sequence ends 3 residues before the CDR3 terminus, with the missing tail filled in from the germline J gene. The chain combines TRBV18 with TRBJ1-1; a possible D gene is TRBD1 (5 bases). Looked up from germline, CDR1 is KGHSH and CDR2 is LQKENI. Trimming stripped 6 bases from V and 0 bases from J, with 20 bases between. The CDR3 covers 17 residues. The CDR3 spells CASSPRQGTLMNTEAFF. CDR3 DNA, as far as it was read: TGTGCCAGCTCGCCGAGGCAGGGCACCCTCATGAACACTGAA. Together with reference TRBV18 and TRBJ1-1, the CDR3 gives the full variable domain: NAGVMQNPRHLVRRRGQEARLRCSPMKGHSHVYWYRQLPEEGLKFMVYLQKENIIDESGMPKERFSAEFPKEGPSILRIQQVVRGDSAAYFCASSPRQGTLMNTEAFFGQGTRLTVV.

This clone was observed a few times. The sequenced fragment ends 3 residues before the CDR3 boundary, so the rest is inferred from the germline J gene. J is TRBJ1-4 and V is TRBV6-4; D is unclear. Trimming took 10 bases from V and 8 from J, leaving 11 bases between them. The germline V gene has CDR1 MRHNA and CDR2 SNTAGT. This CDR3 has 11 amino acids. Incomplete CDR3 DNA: TGTGCCACAGGTGTTGAGGAAAAA. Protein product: CATGVEEK. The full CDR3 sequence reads CATGVEEKLFF.

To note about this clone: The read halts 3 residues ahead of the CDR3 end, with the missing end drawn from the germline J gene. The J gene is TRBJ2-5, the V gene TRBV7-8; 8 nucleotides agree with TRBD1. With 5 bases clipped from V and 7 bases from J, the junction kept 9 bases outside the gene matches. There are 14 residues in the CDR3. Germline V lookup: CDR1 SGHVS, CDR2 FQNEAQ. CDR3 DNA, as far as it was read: TGTGCCAGCAGCCCTCGGACAGGGTTGGCGACC. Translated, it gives CASSPRTGLAT. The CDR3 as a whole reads CASSPRTGLATQYF.

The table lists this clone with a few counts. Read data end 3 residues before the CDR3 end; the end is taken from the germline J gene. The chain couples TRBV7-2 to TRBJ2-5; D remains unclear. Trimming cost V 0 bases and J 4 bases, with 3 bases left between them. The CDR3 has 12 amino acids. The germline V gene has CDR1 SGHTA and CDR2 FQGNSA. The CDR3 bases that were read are TGTGCCAGCAGCTTAGCGCGAGAGACC. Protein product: CASSLARET. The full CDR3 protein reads CASSLARETQYF.

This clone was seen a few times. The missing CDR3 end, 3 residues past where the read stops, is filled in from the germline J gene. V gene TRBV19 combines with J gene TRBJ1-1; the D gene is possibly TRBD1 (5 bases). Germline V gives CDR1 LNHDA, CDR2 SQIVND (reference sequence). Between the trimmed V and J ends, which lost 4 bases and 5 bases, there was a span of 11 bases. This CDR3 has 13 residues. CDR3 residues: CASSKGYGTEAFF. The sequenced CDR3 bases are TGTGCCAGTAGTAAGGGGTATGGGACTGAA.

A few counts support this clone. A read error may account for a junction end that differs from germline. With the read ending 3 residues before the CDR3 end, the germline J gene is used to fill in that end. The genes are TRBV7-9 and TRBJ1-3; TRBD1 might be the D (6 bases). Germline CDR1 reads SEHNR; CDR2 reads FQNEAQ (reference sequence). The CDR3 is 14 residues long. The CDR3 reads CASSVSGDGNAIYF. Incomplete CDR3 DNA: TGTGCCAGCAGCGTATCAGGGGATGGAAACGCC.

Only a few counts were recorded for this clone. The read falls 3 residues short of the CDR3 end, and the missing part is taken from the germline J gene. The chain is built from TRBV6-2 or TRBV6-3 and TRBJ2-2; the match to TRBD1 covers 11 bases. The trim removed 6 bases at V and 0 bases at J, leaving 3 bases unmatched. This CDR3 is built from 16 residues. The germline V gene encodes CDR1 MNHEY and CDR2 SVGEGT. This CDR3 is CASSRDRGTNTGELFF. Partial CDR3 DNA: TGTGCCAGCAGCAGGGACAGGGGGACGAACACCGGGGAG.

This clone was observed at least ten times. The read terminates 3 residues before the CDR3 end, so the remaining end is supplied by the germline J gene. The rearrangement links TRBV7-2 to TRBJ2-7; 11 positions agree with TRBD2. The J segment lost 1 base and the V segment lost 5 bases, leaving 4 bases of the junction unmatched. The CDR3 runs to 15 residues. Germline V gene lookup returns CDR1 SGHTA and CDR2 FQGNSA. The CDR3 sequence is CASSQTSGESYEQYF. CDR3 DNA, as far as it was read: TGTGCCAGCAGCCAGACTAGCGGGGAATCCTACGAG.

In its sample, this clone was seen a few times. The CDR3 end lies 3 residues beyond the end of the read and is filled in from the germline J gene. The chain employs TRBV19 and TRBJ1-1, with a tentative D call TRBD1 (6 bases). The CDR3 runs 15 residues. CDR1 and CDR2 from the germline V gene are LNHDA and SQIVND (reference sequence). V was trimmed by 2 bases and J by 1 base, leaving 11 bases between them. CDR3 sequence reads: CASSIRGIRNTEAFF. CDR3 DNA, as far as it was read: TGTGCCAGTAGTATAAGGGGGATTAGGAACACTGAA.

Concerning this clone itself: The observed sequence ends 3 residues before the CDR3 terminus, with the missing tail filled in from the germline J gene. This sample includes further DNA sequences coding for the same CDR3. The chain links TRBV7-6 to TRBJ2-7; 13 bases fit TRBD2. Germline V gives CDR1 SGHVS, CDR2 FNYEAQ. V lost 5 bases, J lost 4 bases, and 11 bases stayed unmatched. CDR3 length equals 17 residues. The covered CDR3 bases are TGTGCCAGCAGCACAAGACGGACTAGCGGGAGAACGTACGAG. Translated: CASSTRRTSGRTYE. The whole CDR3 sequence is CASSTRRTSGRTYEQYF.

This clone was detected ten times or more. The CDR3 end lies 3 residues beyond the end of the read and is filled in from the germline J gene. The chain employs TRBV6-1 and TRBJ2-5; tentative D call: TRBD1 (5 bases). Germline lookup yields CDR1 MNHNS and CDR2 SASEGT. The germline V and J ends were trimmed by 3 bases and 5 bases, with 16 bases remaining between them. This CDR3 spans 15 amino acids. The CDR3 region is CASSDNSGRAETQYF. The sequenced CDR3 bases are TGTGCCAGCAGTGATAACTCCGGCAGGGCGGAGACC.

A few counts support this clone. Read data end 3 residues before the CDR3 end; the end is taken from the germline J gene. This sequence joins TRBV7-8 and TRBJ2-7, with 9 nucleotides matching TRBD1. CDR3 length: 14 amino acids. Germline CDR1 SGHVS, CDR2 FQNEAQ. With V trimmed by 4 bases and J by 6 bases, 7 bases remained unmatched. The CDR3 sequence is CASSSGTGPFEQYF. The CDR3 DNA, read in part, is TGTGCCAGCAGCTCCGGGACAGGGCCCTTCGAG.

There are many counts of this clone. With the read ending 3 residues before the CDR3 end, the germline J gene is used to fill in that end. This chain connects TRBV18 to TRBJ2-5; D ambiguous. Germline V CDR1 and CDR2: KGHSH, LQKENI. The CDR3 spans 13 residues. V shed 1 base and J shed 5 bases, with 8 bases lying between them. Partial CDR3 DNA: TGTGCCAGCTCACCACAAGGCATTGAGACC. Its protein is CASSPQGIET. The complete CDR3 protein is CASSPQGIETQYF.

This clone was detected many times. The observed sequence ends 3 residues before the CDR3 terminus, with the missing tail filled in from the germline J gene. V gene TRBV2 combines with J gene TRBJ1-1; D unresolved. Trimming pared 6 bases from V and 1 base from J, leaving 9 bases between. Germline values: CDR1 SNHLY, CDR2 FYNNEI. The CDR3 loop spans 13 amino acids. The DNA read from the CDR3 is TGTGCCAGCAGCCCATCCGGGAACACTGAA. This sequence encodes CASSPSGNTE. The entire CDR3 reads CASSPSGNTEAFF.

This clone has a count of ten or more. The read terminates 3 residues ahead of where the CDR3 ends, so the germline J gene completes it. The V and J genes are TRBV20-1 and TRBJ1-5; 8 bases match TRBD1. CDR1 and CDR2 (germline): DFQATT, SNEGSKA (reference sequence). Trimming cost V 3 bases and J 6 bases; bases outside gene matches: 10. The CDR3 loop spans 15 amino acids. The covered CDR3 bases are TGCAGTGCTAGTACCCCGGACAGGGAGACTCAGCCC. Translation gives CSASTPDRETQP. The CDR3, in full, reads CSASTPDRETQPQHF.

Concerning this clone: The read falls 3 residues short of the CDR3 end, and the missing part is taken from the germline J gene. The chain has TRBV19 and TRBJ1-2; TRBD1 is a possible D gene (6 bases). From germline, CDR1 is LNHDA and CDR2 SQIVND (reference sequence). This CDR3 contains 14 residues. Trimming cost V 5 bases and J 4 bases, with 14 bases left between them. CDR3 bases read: TGTGCCAGTAGTTCCAACAGGGACGCCTATGGC. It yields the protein CASSSNRDAYG. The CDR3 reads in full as CASSSNRDAYGYTF.